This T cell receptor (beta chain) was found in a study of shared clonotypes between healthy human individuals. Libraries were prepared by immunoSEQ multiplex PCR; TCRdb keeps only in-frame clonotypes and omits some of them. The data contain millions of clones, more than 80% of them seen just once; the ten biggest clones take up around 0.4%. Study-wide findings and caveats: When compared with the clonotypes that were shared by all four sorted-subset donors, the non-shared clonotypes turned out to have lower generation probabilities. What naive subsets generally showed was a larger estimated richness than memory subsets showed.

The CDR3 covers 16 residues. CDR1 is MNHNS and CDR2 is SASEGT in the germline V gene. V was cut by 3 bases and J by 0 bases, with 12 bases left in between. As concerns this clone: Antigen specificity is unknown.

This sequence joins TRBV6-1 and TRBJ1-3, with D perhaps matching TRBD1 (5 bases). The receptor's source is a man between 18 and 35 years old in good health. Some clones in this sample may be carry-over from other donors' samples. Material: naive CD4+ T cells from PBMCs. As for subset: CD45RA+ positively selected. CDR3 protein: CASSDRSRGSGNTIYF. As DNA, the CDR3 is TGTGCCAGCAGTGACCGCTCGAGGGGCTCTGGAAACACCATATATTTT.